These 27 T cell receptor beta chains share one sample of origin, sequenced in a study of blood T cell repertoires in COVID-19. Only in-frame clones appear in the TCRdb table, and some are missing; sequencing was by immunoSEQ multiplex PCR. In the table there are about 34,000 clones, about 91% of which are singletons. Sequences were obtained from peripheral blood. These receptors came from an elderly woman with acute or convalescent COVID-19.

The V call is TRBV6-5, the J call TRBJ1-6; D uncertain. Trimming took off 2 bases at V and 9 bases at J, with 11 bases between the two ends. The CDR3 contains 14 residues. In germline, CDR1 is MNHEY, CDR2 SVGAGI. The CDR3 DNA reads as TGTGCCAGCAGTTACGAGGGCTTGGGTTCACCCCTCCACTTT. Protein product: CASSYEGLGSPLHF.

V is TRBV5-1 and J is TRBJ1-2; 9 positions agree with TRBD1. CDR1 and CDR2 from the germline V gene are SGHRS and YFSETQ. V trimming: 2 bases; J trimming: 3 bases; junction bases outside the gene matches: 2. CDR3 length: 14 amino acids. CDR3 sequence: CASSLRTGDYGYTF. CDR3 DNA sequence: TGCGCCAGCAGCTTACGGACAGGGGACTATGGCTACACCTTC.

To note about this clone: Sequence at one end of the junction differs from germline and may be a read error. In DNA, the CDR3 is TGTGCCAGCAGCAAAGAGGCGGCCTATGGCTACACCTTC. Protein: CASSKEAAYGYTF. V usage is TRBV3-1 (or the pseudogene TRBV3-2) and J usage is TRBJ1-2; D is unresolved. The CDR3 sequence is 13 residues long. The germline gives CDR1 LGHDT, CDR2 YNNKEL (reference sequence).

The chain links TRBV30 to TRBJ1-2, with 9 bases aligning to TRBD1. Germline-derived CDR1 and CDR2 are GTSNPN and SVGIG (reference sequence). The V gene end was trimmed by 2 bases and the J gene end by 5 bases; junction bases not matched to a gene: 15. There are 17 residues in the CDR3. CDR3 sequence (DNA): TGTGCCTGGAGTACCCCGGGACAGGGCAATCGGGTTTATGGCTACACCTTC. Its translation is CAWSTPGQGNRVYGYTF.

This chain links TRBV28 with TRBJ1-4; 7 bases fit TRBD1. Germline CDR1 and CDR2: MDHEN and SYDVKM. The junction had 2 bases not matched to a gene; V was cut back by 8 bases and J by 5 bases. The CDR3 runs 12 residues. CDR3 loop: CASQQGNEKLFF. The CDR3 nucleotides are TGTGCCAGCCAACAGGGGAATGAAAAACTGTTTTTT.

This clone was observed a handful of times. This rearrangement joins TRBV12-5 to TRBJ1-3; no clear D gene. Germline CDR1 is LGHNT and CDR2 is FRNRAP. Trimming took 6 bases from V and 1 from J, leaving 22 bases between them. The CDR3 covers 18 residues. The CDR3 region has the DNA TGTGCTAGTGGAGACAACCGTCGGGGTTTGACATCTGGAAACACCATATATTTT. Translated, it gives CASGDNRRGLTSGNTIYF.

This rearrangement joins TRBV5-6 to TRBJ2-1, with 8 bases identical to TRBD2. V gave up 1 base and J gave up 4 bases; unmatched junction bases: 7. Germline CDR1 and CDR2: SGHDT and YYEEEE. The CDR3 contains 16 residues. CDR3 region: CASSLPLAAVYNEQFF. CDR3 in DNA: TGTGCCAGCAGCTTGCCACTAGCGGCGGTTTACAATGAGCAGTTCTTC.

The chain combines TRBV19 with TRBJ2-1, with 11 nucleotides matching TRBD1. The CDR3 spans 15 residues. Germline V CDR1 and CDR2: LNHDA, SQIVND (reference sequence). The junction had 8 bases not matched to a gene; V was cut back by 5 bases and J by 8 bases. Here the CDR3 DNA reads TGTGCCAGTAGTTACCGGGACAGGGGGTTTGATGAGCAGTTCTTC. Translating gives CASSYRDRGFDEQFF.

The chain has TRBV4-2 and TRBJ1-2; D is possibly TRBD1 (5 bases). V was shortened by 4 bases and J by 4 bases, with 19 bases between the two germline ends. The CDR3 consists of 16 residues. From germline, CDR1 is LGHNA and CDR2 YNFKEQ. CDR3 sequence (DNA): TGTGCCAGCAGCCCTAGAGTAACGACAGATGGCTATGGCTACACCTTC. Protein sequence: CASSPRVTTDGYGYTF.

The chain's CDR3 is CASSGGMGYEQYF. CDR3 bases: TGCGCCAGCAGCGGCGGGATGGGCTACGAGCAGTACTTC. This chain connects TRBV4-3 to TRBJ2-7, with D possibly TRBD2 on 6 matching bases. CDR3 length: 13 residues. V lost 5 bases and J lost 3, with 11 bases in between. Germline V gene data show CDR1 as LGHNA and CDR2 as YSLEER.

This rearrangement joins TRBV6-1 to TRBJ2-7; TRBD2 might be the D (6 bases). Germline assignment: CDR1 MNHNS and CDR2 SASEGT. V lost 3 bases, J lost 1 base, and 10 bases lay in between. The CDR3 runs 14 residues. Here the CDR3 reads CASSEAGRSYEQYF. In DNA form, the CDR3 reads TGTGCCAGCAGTGAGGCGGGGCGTTCCTACGAGCAGTACTTC.

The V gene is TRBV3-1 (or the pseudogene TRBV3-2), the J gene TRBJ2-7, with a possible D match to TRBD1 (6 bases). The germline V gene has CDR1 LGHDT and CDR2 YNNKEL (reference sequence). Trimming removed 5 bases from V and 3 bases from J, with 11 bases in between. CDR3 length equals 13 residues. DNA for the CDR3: TGTGCCAGCAGCTTCGGACAGTTCTACGAGCAGTACTTC. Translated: CASSFGQFYEQYF.

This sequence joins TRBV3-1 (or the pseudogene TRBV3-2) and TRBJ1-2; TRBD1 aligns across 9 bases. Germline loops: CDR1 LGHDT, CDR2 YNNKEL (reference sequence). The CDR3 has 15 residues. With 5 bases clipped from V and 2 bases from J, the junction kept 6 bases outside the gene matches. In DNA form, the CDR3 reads TGTGCCAGCAGCTACTGGGACAGGGAAAACTATGGCTACACCTTC. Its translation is CASSYWDRENYGYTF.

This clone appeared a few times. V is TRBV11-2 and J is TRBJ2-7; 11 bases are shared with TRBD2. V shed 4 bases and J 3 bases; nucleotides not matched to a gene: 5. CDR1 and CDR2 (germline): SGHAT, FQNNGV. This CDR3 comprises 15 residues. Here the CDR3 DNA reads TGTGCCAGCAGCTCGGGACTAGCGGATGTCTACGAGCAGTACTTC. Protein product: CASSSGLADVYEQYF.

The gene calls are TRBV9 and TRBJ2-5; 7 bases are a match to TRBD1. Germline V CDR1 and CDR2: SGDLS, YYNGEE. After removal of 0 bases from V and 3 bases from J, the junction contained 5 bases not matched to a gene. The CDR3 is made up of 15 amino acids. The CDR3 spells CASSVAPGTEETQYF. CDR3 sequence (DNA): TGTGCCAGCAGCGTAGCCCCCGGGACAGAAGAGACCCAGTACTTC. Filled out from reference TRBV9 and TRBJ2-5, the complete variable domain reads DSGVTQTPKHLITATGQRVTLRCSPRSGDLSVYWYQQSLDQGLQFLIQYYNGEERAKGNILERFSAQQFPDLHSELNLSSLELGDSALYFCASSVAPGTEETQYFGPGTRLLVL.

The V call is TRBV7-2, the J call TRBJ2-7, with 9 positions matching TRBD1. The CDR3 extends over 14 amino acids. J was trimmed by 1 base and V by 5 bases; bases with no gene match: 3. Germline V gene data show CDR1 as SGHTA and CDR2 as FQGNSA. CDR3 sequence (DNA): TGTGCCAGCAGCCTCGGGACAGGGTCCTACGAGCAGTACTTC. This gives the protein CASSLGTGSYEQYF.

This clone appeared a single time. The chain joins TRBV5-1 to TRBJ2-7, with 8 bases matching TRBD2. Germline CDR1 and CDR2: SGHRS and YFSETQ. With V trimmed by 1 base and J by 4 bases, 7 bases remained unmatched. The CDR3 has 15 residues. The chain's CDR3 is CASSLYGLAQYEQYF. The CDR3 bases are TGCGCCAGCAGCTTGTATGGACTAGCCCAGTACGAGCAGTACTTC.

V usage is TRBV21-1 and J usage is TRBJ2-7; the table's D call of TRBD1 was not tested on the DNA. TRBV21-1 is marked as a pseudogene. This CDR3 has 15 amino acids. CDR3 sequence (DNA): TGTGCCAGCAGCAAGAGGGACACCGACTCCTACGAGCAGTACTTC. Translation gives CASSKRDTDSYEQYF.

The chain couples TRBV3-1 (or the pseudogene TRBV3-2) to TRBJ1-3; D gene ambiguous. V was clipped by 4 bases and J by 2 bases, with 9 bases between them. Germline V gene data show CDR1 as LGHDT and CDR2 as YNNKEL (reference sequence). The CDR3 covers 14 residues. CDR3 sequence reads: CASSPHGAGNTIYF. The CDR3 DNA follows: TGTGCCAGCAGCCCTCACGGAGCTGGAAACACCATATATTTT.

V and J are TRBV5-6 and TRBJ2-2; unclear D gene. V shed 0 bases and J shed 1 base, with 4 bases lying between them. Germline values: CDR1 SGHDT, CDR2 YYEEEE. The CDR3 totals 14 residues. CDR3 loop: CASSLGRNTGELFF. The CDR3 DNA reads TGTGCCAGCAGCTTGGGCAGGAACACCGGGGAGCTGTTTTTT.

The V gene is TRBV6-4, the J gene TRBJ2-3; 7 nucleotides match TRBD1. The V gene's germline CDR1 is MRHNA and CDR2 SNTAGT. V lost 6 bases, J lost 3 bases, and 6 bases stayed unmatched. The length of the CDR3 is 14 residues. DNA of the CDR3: TGTGCCAGCAGCTCCCGGGACAGAACAGATACGCAGTATTTT. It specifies CASSSRDRTDTQYF.

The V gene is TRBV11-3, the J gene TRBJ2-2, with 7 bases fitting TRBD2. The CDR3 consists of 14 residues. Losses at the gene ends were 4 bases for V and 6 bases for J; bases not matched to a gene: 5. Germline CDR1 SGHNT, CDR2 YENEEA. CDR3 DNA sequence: TGTGCCAGCAGCTCCCATGGGGGGGCCGGGGAGCTGTTTTTT. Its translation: CASSSHGGAGELFF. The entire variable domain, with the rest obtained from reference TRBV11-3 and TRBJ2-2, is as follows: EAGVVQSPRYKIIEKKQPVAFWCNPISGHNTLYWYLQNLGQGPELLIRYENEEAVDDSQLPKDRFSAERLKGVDSTLKIQPAELGDSAVYLCASSSHGGAGELFFGEGSRLTVL.

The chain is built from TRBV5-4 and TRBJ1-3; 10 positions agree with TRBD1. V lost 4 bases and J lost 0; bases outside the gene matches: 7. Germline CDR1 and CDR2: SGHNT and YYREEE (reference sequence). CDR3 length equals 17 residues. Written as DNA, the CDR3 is TGTGCCAGCAGCCGTCCCGGGACAGGGGTCTCTGGAAACACCATATATTTT. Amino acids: CASSRPGTGVSGNTIYF.

The chain's CDR3 is CASSLGHASSTDTQYF. In DNA, the CDR3 is TGCGCCAGCAGCTTGGGACACGCCTCTAGCACAGATACGCAGTATTTT. The rearrangement links TRBV5-1 to TRBJ2-3; D gene unclear. Germline V gene data show CDR1 as SGHRS and CDR2 as YFSETQ. The CDR3 is 16 amino acids. V was shortened by 0 bases and J by 0 bases, with 11 bases between the two germline ends.

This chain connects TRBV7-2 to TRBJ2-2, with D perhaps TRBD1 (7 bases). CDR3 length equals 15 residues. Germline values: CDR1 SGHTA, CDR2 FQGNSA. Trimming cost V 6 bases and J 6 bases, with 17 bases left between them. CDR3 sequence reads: CASRSDRDWSGELFF. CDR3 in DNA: TGTGCCAGCAGATCAGACAGGGACTGGTCCGGGGAGCTGTTTTTT.

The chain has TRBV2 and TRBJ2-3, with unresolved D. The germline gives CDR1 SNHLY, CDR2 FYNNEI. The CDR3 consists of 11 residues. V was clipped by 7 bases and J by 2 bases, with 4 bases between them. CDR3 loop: CASTYTDTQYF. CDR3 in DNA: TGTGCCAGCACCTACACAGATACGCAGTATTTT.

CDR3 loop: CASSLTDYNTEAFF. The CDR3 DNA reads TGTGCCAGCAGCTTAACGGACTACAACACTGAAGCTTTCTTT. V and J are TRBV5-6 and TRBJ1-1; no reliable D call. V dropped 2 bases and J dropped 2 bases, with 10 bases sitting between them. This CDR3 is 14 amino acids long. Germline V gene lookup returns CDR1 SGHDT and CDR2 YYEEEE.